Following are 10 T cell receptor beta chains from one sample sequenced in a study of T cell changes during pregnancy in multiple sclerosis. The method was immunoSEQ multiplex PCR; TCRdb's version includes in-frame clones alone and lacks a portion of them. The table includes over 90,000 clones, roughly 90% detected once. The sample was peripheral blood, taken before pregnancy. The receptor set was obtained from a female donor with multiple sclerosis, enrolled in a pregnancy study.

This sequence joins TRBV18 and TRBJ1-5, with TRBD1 as a possible D gene (5 bases). The germline V and J ends were trimmed by 2 bases and 0 bases, with 8 bases remaining between them. CDR1 KGHSH and CDR2 LQKENI come from the germline V gene. The length of the CDR3 is 15 residues. CDR3 sequence: CASSPGAPSNQPQHF. Written as DNA, the CDR3 is TGTGCCAGCTCACCAGGGGCGCCTAGCAATCAGCCCCAGCATTTT.

This chain links TRBV7-9 with TRBJ2-5, with a weak D call TRBD1 (6 bases). Germline-derived CDR1 and CDR2 are SEHNR and FQNEAQ (reference sequence). Trimming shortened V by 3 bases and J by 1 base, and 12 bases separated the two germline ends. CDR3 length: 15 amino acids. Here the CDR3 reads CASSFRGNSQETQYF. CDR3 DNA: TGTGCCAGCAGCTTCAGGGGAAATTCCCAAGAGACCCAGTACTTC.

V is TRBV5-1 and J is TRBJ2-7; D possibly corresponds to TRBD2 (7 bases). Germline CDR1 is SGHRS and CDR2 is YFSETQ. V lost 3 bases and J lost 7, with 23 bases in between. This CDR3 spans 16 amino acids. The chain's CDR3 is CASSSLLRGAWEEQYF. CDR3 bases: TGCGCCAGCAGCTCCCTACTCCGGGGGGCCTGGGAAGAGCAGTACTTC.

V usage is TRBV4-3 and J usage is TRBJ2-4; possibly TRBD2 for D (6 bases). In germline, CDR1 is LGHNA, CDR2 YSLEER. The CDR3 extends over 15 amino acids. The ends were cut back, 1 base at V and 8 bases at J, with 15 bases in the middle. CDR3 DNA sequence: TGCGCCAGCAGCCAAGGGGGCCTAGGAGGGTACATTCAGTACTTC. This gives the protein CASSQGGLGGYIQYF.

V is TRBV27 and J is TRBJ1-5; 8 nucleotides agree with TRBD1. This CDR3 is built from 14 residues. V lost 3 bases and J lost 4; bases outside the gene matches: 2. Germline V lookup: CDR1 MNHEY, CDR2 SMNVEV (reference sequence). The CDR3 spells CASSFRTGNQPQHF. DNA of the CDR3: TGTGCCAGCAGTTTTCGGACAGGGAATCAGCCCCAGCATTTT.

This clone was detected once. The chain recombines TRBV19 with TRBJ2-1, with TRBD2 matching over 9 bases. The CDR3 runs 15 residues. CDR1 is LNHDA, CDR2 SQIVND, per germline (reference sequence). Germline trimming cut 5 bases from V and 5 bases from J; bases unmatched to any gene: 7. The DNA for the CDR3 is TGTGCCAGTAGTTGGGGGACTAGCCCCGACAATGAGCAGTTCTTC. Amino acid sequence: CASSWGTSPDNEQFF.

The CDR3 loop reads CASLRGQGTTEAFF. The CDR3 bases are TGTGCCAGTTTGAGGGGGCAGGGGACCACTGAAGCTTTCTTT. The chain joins TRBV6-5 to TRBJ1-1; 7 positions agree with TRBD1. Trimming cost V 9 bases and J 4 bases; bases outside gene matches: 11. The CDR3 has 14 amino acids. Germline V gives CDR1 MNHEY, CDR2 SVGAGI.

V usage is TRBV15 and J usage is TRBJ1-2; no clear D gene. V shed 5 bases and J shed 8 bases, with 12 bases lying between them. The CDR3 length is 12 residues. From germline, CDR1 is LNHNV and CDR2 YYDKDF (reference sequence). The CDR3 nucleotides read TGTGCCACCAGCGATCGTTCGGGGGGCTACACCTTC. It translates to CATSDRSGGYTF. Supplemented by reference TRBV15 and TRBJ1-2, the full variable domain reads DAMVIQNPRYQVTQFGKPVTLSCSQTLNHNVMYWYQQKSSQAPKLLFHYYDKDFNNEADTPDNFQSRRPNTSFCFLDIRSPGLGDTAMYLCATSDRSGGYTFGSGTRLTVV.

V usage is TRBV6-1 and J usage is TRBJ2-7; D is ambiguous. CDR3 length: 13 residues. Germline CDR1 and CDR2: MNHNS and SASEGT. Trimming shortened V by 1 base and J by 3 bases, and 7 bases separated the two germline ends. The CDR3 DNA is TGTGCCAGCAGTGAAGGACTCCACTACGAGCAGTACTTC. Translation gives CASSEGLHYEQYF.

CDR3 sequence reads: CASSDGAGDYGYTF. CDR3 bases: TGTGCCAGCAGCGACGGAGCGGGGGACTATGGCTACACCTTC. V usage is TRBV2 and J usage is TRBJ1-2; possibly TRBD1 for D (5 bases). This CDR3 region has 14 residues. CDR1 is SNHLY, CDR2 FYNNEI, per germline. With 6 bases removed from V and 3 bases from J, the gap between germline ends came to 14 bases.